The next 10 T cell receptor beta chains were all read from a single sample in a study of T cell responses to AZD1222 COVID-19 vaccine. The table came from immunoSEQ multiplex PCR; TCRdb's copy has only in-frame clones and leaves some out. The sample has nearly 95,000 clones, about 90% seen once. The sequencing used peripheral blood, collected on day 0 of AZD1222 vaccination. The source of these receptors is an adult in good health.

The chain recombines TRBV11-2 with TRBJ2-2, with D uncertain. Germline loops: CDR1 SGHAT, CDR2 FQNNGV. Between the trimmed V and J ends, which lost 5 bases and 2 bases, there was a span of 9 bases. The CDR3 sequence is 14 residues long. As DNA, the CDR3 is TGTGCCAGCAGCCCCGACTCTAACACCGGGGAGCTGTTTTTT. Its translation: CASSPDSNTGELFF.

V gene TRBV19 combines with J gene TRBJ2-4; either TRBD1 or TRBD2 may fit D (5 bases each). The ends were cut back, 3 bases at V and 0 bases at J, with 6 bases in the middle. The germline V gene has CDR1 LNHDA and CDR2 SQIVND (reference sequence). This CDR3 contains 14 residues. CDR3 region: CASSMGVAKNIQYF. CDR3 nucleotide sequence: TGTGCCAGTAGTATGGGGGTAGCCAAAAACATTCAGTACTTC.

The gene calls are TRBV12-2 and TRBJ1-5; the table's D gene call, TRBD1, was not cross checked with the DNA. TRBV12-2 is annotated as a pseudogene. The CDR3 covers 16 residues. The CDR3 DNA is TGTGCAAGTCGCTTACCCGGACAGGGGGCCAATCAGCCCCAGCATTTT. Encoded protein: CASRLPGQGANQPQHF.

The chain recombines TRBV30 with TRBJ1-5; D remains unclear. Trimming left V 3 bases short and J 2 bases short, with 11 bases between. Germline-derived CDR1 and CDR2 are GTSNPN and SVGIG (reference sequence). The CDR3 length is 14 residues. The chain's CDR3 is CAWRGSGGNQPQHF. The CDR3 bases are TGTGCCTGGAGGGGGTCGGGAGGCAATCAGCCCCAGCATTTT.

The genes are TRBV9 and TRBJ1-6; TRBD1 matches at 7 bases. The CDR3 contains 14 residues. V was pared by 3 bases and J by 8 bases, with 5 bases of the junction left unmatched. Germline V gene sequence: CDR1 SGDLS, CDR2 YYNGEE. In nucleotides, the CDR3 is TGTGCCAGCAGCGCAACAGGGGTGGATTCACCCCTCCACTTT. It encodes CASSATGVDSPLHF.

The CDR3 loop reads CASSASTGGEVLHF. DNA of the CDR3: TGCGCCAGCAGCGCCTCGACAGGGGGCGAGGTTCTCCATTTT. J is TRBJ1-5 and V is TRBV5-1, with 10 bases that match TRBD1. Germline assignment: CDR1 SGHRS and CDR2 YFSETQ. The CDR3 runs to 14 residues. The trim removed 4 bases at V and 16 bases at J, leaving 14 bases unmatched.

There are a few counts of this clone. This chain connects TRBV30 to TRBJ1-3; D remains ambiguous. CDR3 length: 14 residues. Germline V gene sequence: CDR1 GTSNPN, CDR2 SVGIG (reference sequence). The germline V and J ends were trimmed by 3 bases and 6 bases, with 15 bases remaining between them. In nucleotides, the CDR3 is TGTGCCTGGAGCGGACCCTTGGCTTCAAACACCATATATTTT. Translated, it gives CAWSGPLASNTIYF.

V gene TRBV7-2 combines with J gene TRBJ2-7; 7 positions agree with TRBD2. V lost 3 bases, J lost 6 bases, and 14 bases stayed unmatched. Per germline, CDR1 SGHTA and CDR2 FQGNSA. This CDR3 is built from 16 residues. CDR3 loop: CASSFRRGDPLREQYF. CDR3 sequence (DNA): TGTGCCAGCAGCTTTCGCCGGGGGGATCCCCTACGCGAGCAGTACTTC.

J is TRBJ1-2 and V is TRBV9; D not resolved. The V end lost 4 bases, the J end lost 1 base, and 8 bases lay between the germline ends. Germline-derived CDR1 and CDR2 are SGDLS and YYNGEE. The CDR3 sequence is 13 residues long. CDR3 in amino acids: CASSPDGNYGYTF. The CDR3 nucleotides read TGTGCCAGCAGCCCAGACGGTAACTATGGCTACACCTTC.

The chain recombines TRBV2 with TRBJ1-1; D gene ambiguous. The CDR3 has 12 amino acids. CDR1 and CDR2 (germline): SNHLY, FYNNEI. Trimming stripped 7 bases from V and 0 bases from J, with 6 bases between. The CDR3 region has the DNA TGTGCCAGCATTCGGCTGAACACTGAAGCTTTCTTT. It encodes CASIRLNTEAFF.